Listed here are 3 T cell receptor beta chains from one sample, sequenced in a study of blood T cell repertoires in COVID-19. Sequencing used immunoSEQ multiplex PCR; TCRdb keeps in-frame clones, though not all of them. This sample has around 21,000 clones, with roughly 84% found just once. The sequenced material came from peripheral blood. Receptors were obtained from a man aged 35-49 years with acute or convalescent COVID-19.

This clone was counted between two and nine times. The V call is TRBV27, the J call TRBJ1-6; maybe TRBD1 (5 bases). Trimming stripped 6 bases from V and 5 bases from J, with 11 bases between. The CDR3 is 14 residues long. Germline V gene lookup returns CDR1 MNHEY and CDR2 SMNVEV (reference sequence). CDR3 DNA: TGTGCCAGCAGCCTCACGGGGGATAATTCACCCCTCCACTTT. Its translation is CASSLTGDNSPLHF.

The chain employs TRBV5-4 and TRBJ2-7; D remains ambiguous. There are 13 residues in the CDR3. V gave up 3 bases and J gave up 2 bases, with 9 bases separating them. The germline V gene has CDR1 SGHNT and CDR2 YYREEE (reference sequence). The CDR3 loop reads CASSSRGTYEQYF. CDR3 nucleotides: TGTGCCAGCAGCTCCCGCGGTACCTACGAGCAGTACTTC.

The chain is built from TRBV4-3 and TRBJ1-4; no clear D. Germline V gene data show CDR1 as LGHNA and CDR2 as YSLEER. V was cut by 1 base and J by 8 bases, with 11 bases left in between. This CDR3 is built from 14 residues. This CDR3 reads CASSQVAKAEKLFF. Written as DNA, the CDR3 is TGCGCCAGCAGCCAAGTTGCAAAAGCCGAAAAACTGTTTTTT.